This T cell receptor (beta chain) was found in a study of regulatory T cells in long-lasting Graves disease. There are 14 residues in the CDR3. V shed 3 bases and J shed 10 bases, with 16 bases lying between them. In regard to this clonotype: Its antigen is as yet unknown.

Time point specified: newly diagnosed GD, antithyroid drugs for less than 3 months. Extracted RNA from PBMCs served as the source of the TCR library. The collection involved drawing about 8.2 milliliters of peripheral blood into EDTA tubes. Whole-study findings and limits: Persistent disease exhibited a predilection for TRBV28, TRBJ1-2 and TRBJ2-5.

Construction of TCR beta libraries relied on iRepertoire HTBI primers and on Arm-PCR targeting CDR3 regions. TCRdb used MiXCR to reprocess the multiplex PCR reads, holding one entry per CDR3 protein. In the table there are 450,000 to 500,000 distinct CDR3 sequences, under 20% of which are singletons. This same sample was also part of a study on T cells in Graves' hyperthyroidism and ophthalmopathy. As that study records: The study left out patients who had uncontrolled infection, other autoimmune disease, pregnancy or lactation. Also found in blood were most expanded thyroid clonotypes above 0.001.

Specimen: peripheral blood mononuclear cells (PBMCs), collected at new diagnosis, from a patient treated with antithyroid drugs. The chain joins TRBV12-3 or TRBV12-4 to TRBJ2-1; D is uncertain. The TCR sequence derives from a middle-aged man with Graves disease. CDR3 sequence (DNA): TGTGCCAGCAGTTTCGAGGAGCTCCTACGGGAGCAGTTCTTC. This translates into CASSFEELLREQFF.